This T cell receptor (beta chain) stems from a study of blood T cell repertoires in COVID-19. Clones were read by immunoSEQ multiplex PCR, and TCRdb kept only the in-frame ones, dropping some. This table holds approximately 67,000 clones, approximately 82% found once. The CDR3 totals 15 residues. With 3 bases clipped from V and 9 bases from J, the junction kept 8 bases outside the gene matches. Germline V lookup: CDR1 LGHNA, CDR2 YNFKEQ. Sequenced sample: peripheral blood. The chain has TRBV4-2 and TRBJ1-5; TRBD1 aligns across 10 bases. The clonotype originates from a man aged 55 to 70 with acute or convalescent COVID-19. The CDR3, as DNA: TGTGCCAGCAGCCATAAAGGACAGGGGGAGCGGCCCCAGCATTTT. It yields the protein CASSHKGQGERPQHF.